This is a list of T cell receptor beta chains from one sample in a study of blood T cell repertoires in COVID-19. Generated by immunoSEQ multiplex PCR, the TCRdb table keeps only in-frame clones and is missing some. The sample gives about 480,000 clones, about 89% of which show up once; roughly 8% is in the top ten. Sequences were obtained from peripheral blood. The receptors come from a woman between 45 and 60 years old with COVID-19, enrolled during active disease. The CDR3 runs from the conserved cysteine through the conserved F or W. Clone size is not always given. Where it is, it says once, few, many or a class for expanded clones.

v_gene: TRBV28
abundance: .
j_gene: TRBJ2-7
CDR3aa: CASSSPGQGAEQYF

v_gene: TRBV5-1
abundance: .
j_gene: TRBJ1-2
CDR3aa: CASSKGDGATTANYGYTF

v_gene: TRBV3-1/TRBV3-2
abundance: .
j_gene: TRBJ1-2
CDR3aa: CASSQLQTSHGYTF

v_gene: TRBV24-1
abundance: .
j_gene: TRBJ1-4
CDR3aa: CATSDLALGDSPTNEKLFF

v_gene: TRBV19
abundance: .
j_gene: TRBJ2-7
CDR3aa: CASSTQTRGEQYF

v_gene: TRBV6-5
abundance: .
j_gene: TRBJ1-2
CDR3aa: CASSTQGSGGYGYTF

v_gene: TRBV12-5
abundance: .
j_gene: TRBJ1-4
CDR3aa: CASGLGRATNEKLFF

v_gene: TRBV20-1
abundance: .
j_gene: TRBJ1-2
CDR3aa: CSAYRDGYTF

v_gene: TRBV12-3/TRBV12-4
abundance: .
j_gene: TRBJ1-6
CDR3aa: CASTVTGVSPLHF

v_gene: TRBV20-1
abundance: .
j_gene: TRBJ2-3
CDR3aa: CSASSGTSWGTDTQYF

v_gene: TRBV19
abundance: .
j_gene: TRBJ1-2
CDR3aa: CASSMTGNHYGYTF

v_gene: TRBV12-3/TRBV12-4
abundance: .
j_gene: TRBJ2-5
CDR3aa: CASSPREETQYF

v_gene: TRBV12-3/TRBV12-4
abundance: .
j_gene: TRBJ1-1
CDR3aa: CASSPYTGEAFF

v_gene: TRBV5-1
abundance: .
j_gene: TRBJ1-1
CDR3aa: CASSLTPGTEAFF

v_gene: TRBV29-1
abundance: once
j_gene: TRBJ2-1
CDR3aa: CSYKWRVSYNEQFF

v_gene: TRBV7-9
abundance: .
j_gene: TRBJ2-4
CDR3aa: CASTSMGTEDIQYF

v_gene: TRBV4-1
abundance: .
j_gene: TRBJ2-3
CDR3aa: CASSLGTGRDTQYF

v_gene: TRBV4-2
abundance: .
j_gene: TRBJ1-4
CDR3aa: CASSTRDRSEKLFF

v_gene: TRBV3-1/TRBV3-2
abundance: .
j_gene: TRBJ2-4
CDR3aa: CASSQDRYTGFQYF

v_gene: TRBV27
abundance: .
j_gene: TRBJ2-5
CDR3aa: CASSSQETQYF

v_gene: TRBV6-5
abundance: once
j_gene: TRBJ1-2
CDR3aa: CASSRTANYGYTF

v_gene: TRBV6-5
abundance: once
j_gene: TRBJ1-5
CDR3aa: CASSPARMSAQHF

v_gene: TRBV19
abundance: .
j_gene: TRBJ1-3
CDR3aa: CASKIQGTSGNTIYF

v_gene: TRBV7-9
abundance: .
j_gene: TRBJ1-3
CDR3aa: CASSPPTVFSSGNTIYF

v_gene: TRBV12-3/TRBV12-4
abundance: .
j_gene: TRBJ1-1
CDR3aa: CASTPGGRTEAFF

v_gene: TRBV2
abundance: few
j_gene: TRBJ1-3
CDR3aa: CASSNQSSYASSGNTIYF

v_gene: TRBV13
abundance: few
j_gene: TRBJ2-7
CDR3aa: CASSSTASSYEQYF

v_gene: TRBV11-3
abundance: .
j_gene: TRBJ2-7
CDR3aa: CASSLRTESSYEQYF

v_gene: TRBV28
abundance: .
j_gene: TRBJ1-1
CDR3aa: CASSLGWDHRGTEAFF

v_gene: TRBV15
abundance: .
j_gene: TRBJ2-1
CDR3aa: CATSRVRSNEQFF

v_gene: TRBV19
abundance: .
j_gene: TRBJ1-5
CDR3aa: CASSMADLGNQPQHF

v_gene: TRBV19
abundance: .
j_gene: TRBJ1-2
CDR3aa: CASSIGALSFLRGYTF

v_gene: TRBV10-3
abundance: once
j_gene: TRBJ1-1
CDR3aa: CAITPGGRTEAFF

v_gene: TRBV30
abundance: .
j_gene: TRBJ1-4
CDR3aa: CAWSVRGEKLFF

v_gene: TRBV5-1
abundance: .
j_gene: TRBJ2-1
CDR3aa: CASSRERGGSEQFF

v_gene: TRBV15
abundance: .
j_gene: TRBJ2-2
CDR3aa: CATQGGNGELFF

v_gene: TRBV14
abundance: .
j_gene: TRBJ2-7
CDR3aa: CASSQIGRLKGREQYF

v_gene: TRBV5-1
abundance: .
j_gene: TRBJ2-2
CDR3aa: CASSPSWGVQVTGELFF

v_gene: TRBV7-8
abundance: .
j_gene: TRBJ1-3
CDR3aa: CASSLHGTPSGNTIYF

v_gene: TRBV4-2
abundance: .
j_gene: TRBJ2-3
CDR3aa: CASSQAKSTSGVSTDTQYF

v_gene: TRBV24-1
abundance: .
j_gene: TRBJ2-1
CDR3aa: CATSDGAGGYNEQFF

v_gene: TRBV19
abundance: .
j_gene: TRBJ1-2
CDR3aa: CASSPSLGAVYTF

v_gene: TRBV28
abundance: .
j_gene: TRBJ1-4
CDR3aa: CASSFLGAQGRKLFF

v_gene: TRBV30
abundance: .
j_gene: TRBJ1-4
CDR3aa: CARSGTGGEKLFF

v_gene: TRBV7-7
abundance: .
j_gene: TRBJ2-2
CDR3aa: CASSSRSTGELFF